This T cell receptor beta chain was observed in a study of molecular identifiers for immune sequencing clone quantification. The wider study: In replicates, RNA from about 21,000 or 97,000 naive CD8 cells was split five ways, four sequenced. Overall study results and limits: In naive cells, under 1% of molecules belonged to clones above 20 RNA copies, against over 97% in effector cells. Among 900,000 to 1,000,000 naive cells, spiked Jurkat TCR RNA from a single cell was reportedly detectable.

This clonotype was seen at least ten times. Antigen: not known. Sorting isolated naive CD8 T cells as CD8+CD4-CCR7+CD45RA+ events. Germline CDR1 MNHEY, CDR2 SVGAGI. Trimming took 1 base from V and 6 from J; bases not matched to a gene: 9. The CDR3 consists of 17 residues. TCRdb re-analysed the PCR reads in MiXCR, keeping a single row per CDR3 protein. The data contain some 650,000 distinct CDR3 sequences, about 20% of them seen just once; the ten biggest clones take up 0.75% to 0.95%. The sequence came from a human donor in good health. Some libraries in this study had Jurkat cell RNA spiked in. The V gene is TRBV6-5, the J gene TRBJ2-2, with 9 bases fitting TRBD2. The sample consisted of naive CD8+ T cells from blood, with Jurkat cell RNA spiked in. Noted subset: FACS-sorted CD8+CD4-CCR7+CD45RA+ naive T cells. CDR3 protein: CASSYFLRTSAAGELFF. The CDR3, as DNA: TGTGCCAGCAGTTACTTTCTAAGGACTAGCGCCGCCGGGGAGCTGTTTTTT.